The 6 T cell receptor beta chains listed next were all sequenced from one sample in a study of PD-L1 blockade in urothelial cancer. Time point described: peripheral blood 6 weeks after treatment start. Generated by immunoSEQ multiplex PCR, the TCRdb table keeps only in-frame clones and is missing some. This sample carries more than 95,000 clones, roughly 91% of them seen once, and the ten largest clones take about 1.8%. This specimen consisted of PBMCs, obtained around atezolizumab (anti-PD-L1) treatment. Every receptor here comes from a man aged 60 to 69 with urothelial cancer.

The V gene is TRBV11-1, the J gene TRBJ2-1; TRBD2 matches 12 bases. The CDR3 totals 17 residues. Germline V gene data show CDR1 as SGHAT and CDR2 as FQDESV (reference sequence). J was trimmed by 7 bases and V by 4 bases; bases with no gene match: 11. The CDR3 sequence: CASSSGLAGLGTNEQFF. In nucleotides, the CDR3 is TGTGCCAGCAGCTCAGGACTAGCGGGATTGGGCACTAATGAGCAGTTCTTC.

The chain employs TRBV25-1 and TRBJ2-7, with 9 bases aligning to TRBD1. CDR3 size: 15 residues. With 4 bases clipped from V and 3 bases from J, the junction kept 7 bases outside the gene matches. CDR1 is MGHDK and CDR2 is SYGVNS in the germline V gene. This chain's CDR3 is CASSAPGQGGYEQYF. The CDR3 DNA reads TGTGCCAGCAGTGCCCCGGGACAGGGAGGCTACGAGCAGTACTTC.

The rearrangement uses TRBV5-1 and TRBJ2-2; the D gene is possibly TRBD1 (5 bases). Between the trimmed V and J ends, which lost 4 bases and 7 bases, there was a span of 11 bases. CDR3 size: 13 residues. Germline V gives CDR1 SGHRS, CDR2 YFSETQ. The CDR3 loop is CASSLTQGGELFF. CDR3 bases: TGCGCCAGCAGCCTGACCCAGGGCGGGGAGCTGTTTTTT.

The chain has TRBV4-2 and TRBJ2-3, with 7 bases aligning to TRBD2. Per the germline V gene, CDR1 is LGHNA and CDR2 is YNFKEQ. J lost 4 bases, V lost 1 base, and 2 bases had no gene match. CDR3 size: 14 residues. CDR3 sequence reads: CASSQGSGPDTQYF. Here the CDR3 DNA reads TGTGCCAGCAGCCAAGGTAGCGGGCCAGATACGCAGTATTTT.

The chain recombines TRBV15 with TRBJ1-2; no definite D call. The V and J ends lost 0 bases and 2 bases respectively, with 10 bases between them. The CDR3 is 15 amino acids. Germline-derived CDR1 and CDR2 are LNHNV and YYDKDF (reference sequence). The CDR3 region has the DNA TGTGCCACCAGCAGAGAGGTGTCGGGAAACTATGGCTACACCTTC. Encoded protein: CATSREVSGNYGYTF.

This clone was seen just once. V and J are TRBV7-2 and TRBJ2-1; 8 bases match TRBD1. This CDR3 is built from 13 residues. V lost 3 bases to trimming and J lost 8 bases; unmatched junction nucleotides: 3. Germline CDR1 SGHTA, CDR2 FQGNSA. DNA for the CDR3: TGTGCCAGCAGCTTCGACAGGGGCGATGAGCAGTTCTTC. It yields the protein CASSFDRGDEQFF.